This T cell receptor beta chain is drawn from a study of T cells in Graves' hyperthyroidism and ophthalmopathy (dated by TCRdb to about 2019). About the full investigation: Peripheral blood samples were taken at initial diagnosis, before any treatment was given. The 100 or so discovery patients were divided at random into training and test sets in a 7:3 ratio. TCR V-J signatures able to tell the groups apart were searched for in a discovery cohort of more than 90 patients, of whom around 42 had Graves' ophthalmopathy and 55 to 60 had stable Graves' hyperthyroidism. Once sampling was done, hyperthyroidism patients were given methimazole at a starting dose of 30 mg daily, whereas ophthalmopathy patients were given high-dose intravenous methylprednisolone. Thyroid tissue and blood T-cell repertoires from about 6 Graves' hyperthyroidism patients were also compared in the study. The paper describes TCR Vbeta CDR3 sequencing of 135 peripheral blood samples, made up of 43 ophthalmopathy patients, around 78 hyperthyroidism patients and 17 progressor patients. Prospective prediction of ophthalmopathy was tested in an independent validation cohort of 18 to 20 hyperthyroidism patients and 17 patients who later progressed to ophthalmopathy.

From the cysteine up to the phenylalanine, the CDR3 has a length of 16 residues. The retained sequence is limited to the CDR3, 48 bases, with the frame set at the first base. For CDR1 and CDR2, the germline V gene lists SGDLS and YYNGEE. V and J are truncated by 4 bases and 4 bases respectively, leaving an intervening sequence of 21 bases. The TCR beta CDR3 regions were amplified from RNA transcripts. The first round of RT-PCR for the TCR CDR3 was performed with the HTBI primer set and the Qiagen OneStep RT-PCR kit. A second multiplex PCR round built the libraries, followed by size selection and purification. Libraries were sequenced paired-end with 100 bp reads on an Illumina HiSeq2000. The original pipeline was this. Raw data were processed with SOAPnuke, discarding reads with adapters, uncalled bases, mean Phred below 15, or no exact constant-primer or identifier match. High-quality paired reads were merged with COPE v1.2.5, and unique nucleotide sequences were defined as clonotypes. Clonotypes were aligned to IMGT TRBV, TRBD and TRBJ reference segments using MiTCR v1.1. Analysis was restricted to V-J combinations with a frequency above 0.0001, which covered just over 98% of repertoires. The TCS score was defined as F50 (clonal expansion) divided by E x V (chaos), with BLOSUM62-based TCRdist calculated between CDR3 peptides within each V-J. Welch's t-statistics and random forest reduced around 550 V-J features to roughly 13, which were used in a naive Bayes classifier (R e1071). The Morisita-Horn index was used to measure how similar the thyroid and blood repertoires were. The public sequencing data were trimmed at Q25 with fastp and processed into clonotypes with MiXCR by TCRdb, which kept only in-frame beta chains. Identical CDR3 protein sequences are pooled into one entry, listed with their most common genes and DNA. The V and J calls and clone size are TCRdb's, not the authors'. This sample holds 800,000 or so distinct CDR3 sequences; roughly 40% were observed only once. The ten largest clones represent 7% to 10% of the sample.

A patient counted as having stable Graves' hyperthyroidism if no progression to ophthalmopathy occurred over 18 months of follow-up. The hyperthyroidism patients were between 18 and 65 years old and newly diagnosed, with a disease duration of less than 2 months. Any patient with an uncontrolled infection, another autoimmune disease, pregnancy or lactation was excluded. Clinical symptoms, serum thyroxine and TRAb, thyroid ultrasound, and orbital computed tomography formed the basis for the diagnoses. PBMCs were isolated from approximately 10 ml of fresh peripheral blood by Ficoll-Paque density gradient centrifugation. Total RNA was extracted using Trizol reagent, and RNA quality was assessed on an Agilent 2100 Bioanalyzer. What the study reported, not specific to this receptor: In validation, progression to ophthalmopathy was predicted by the model with 70.59% sensitivity and nearly 75% specificity, a median of approximately 6.5 months before onset. A model built on a 13 V-J signature distinguished ophthalmopathy from stable hyperthyroidism, reaching around 87% sensitivity and 81% to 83% specificity in cross-validation and 80%/75% in testing. No statistical method was used to fix the sample size in advance, and group allocation was not hidden from the investigators. Most expanded thyroid clonotypes (frequency above 0.001) were also found in blood, which suggests that blood repertoires may mirror thyroid immune responses.

This clonotype was picked up a small number of times. No antigen is known for it. Per-base qualities were not stored, and no clone one base away is much larger. This receptor was obtained from a man between 18 and 29 years old with Graves' hyperthyroidism. Specimen: blood. The rearranged segments are TRBV9 and TRBJ2-7, with TRBD1 perhaps the D gene, on 6 matching bases. The CDR3 has the sequence CASSTRQGQGFYEQYF. The nucleotides read TGTGCCAGCAGCACAAGGCAGGGGCAGGGTTTTTACGAGCAGTACTTC.